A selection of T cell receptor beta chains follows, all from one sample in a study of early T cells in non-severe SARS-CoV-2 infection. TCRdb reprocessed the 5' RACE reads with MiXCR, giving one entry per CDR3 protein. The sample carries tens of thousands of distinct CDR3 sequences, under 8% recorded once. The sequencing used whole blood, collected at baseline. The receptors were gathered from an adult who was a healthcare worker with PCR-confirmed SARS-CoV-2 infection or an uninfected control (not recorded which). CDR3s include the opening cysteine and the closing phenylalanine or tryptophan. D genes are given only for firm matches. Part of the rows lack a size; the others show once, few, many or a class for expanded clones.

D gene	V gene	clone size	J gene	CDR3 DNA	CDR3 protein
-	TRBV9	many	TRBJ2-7	TGTGCCAGCAGCGTAGAGCCGGGGTCTTACTACGAGCAGTACTTC	CASSVEPGSYYEQYF
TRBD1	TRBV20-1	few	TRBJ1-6	TGCAGTGCTGGACAGGGGGCAAATTCACCCCTCCACTTT	CSAGQGANSPLHF
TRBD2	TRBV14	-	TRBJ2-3	TGTGCCAGCAGCGACGGACTAGCGGAAAGCACAGATACGCAGTATTTT	CASSDGLAESTDTQYF
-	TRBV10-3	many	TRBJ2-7	TGTGCCATCAGTGAAGCTGGGGCCTACGAGCAGTACTTC	CAISEAGAYEQYF
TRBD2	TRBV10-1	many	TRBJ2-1	TGCGCCAGCAGTAATAGCGGGGGCCTCAATGAGCAGTTCTTC	CASSNSGGLNEQFF
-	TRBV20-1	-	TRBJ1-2	TGCAGTGCTAGCCCATATAACTATGGCTACACCTTC	CSASPYNYGYTF
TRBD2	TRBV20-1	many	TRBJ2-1	TGCAGTGCTCTCGGGACTAGATTCCAGTTCTTC	CSALGTRFQFF
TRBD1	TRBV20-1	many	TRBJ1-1	TGCAGTGCCAGAAGACAGGGAGGGGACACTGAAGCTTTCTTT	CSARRQGGDTEAFF
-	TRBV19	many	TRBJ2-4	TGTGCCAGTACAGGAACGGGAGTCAAAAACATTCAGTACTTC	CASTGTGVKNIQYF
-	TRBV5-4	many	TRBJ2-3	TGTGCCAGCAGCTTGCTAAGGGCCCGGACAGATACGCAGTATTTT	CASSLLRARTDTQYF
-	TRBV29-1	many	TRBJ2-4	TGCAGCGTTGAAGATCTTCTCAACGGACAGAACATTCAGTACTTC	CSVEDLLNGQNIQYF
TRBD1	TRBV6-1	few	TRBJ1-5	TGTGCCAGCAAGGACAGGACCTATAGCAATCAGCCCCAGCATTTT	CASKDRTYSNQPQHF
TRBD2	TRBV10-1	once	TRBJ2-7	TGCGCCAGCAGTGAGACTAGCGGGAGCTACGAGCAGTACTTC	CASSETSGSYEQYF
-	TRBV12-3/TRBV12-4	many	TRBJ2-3	TGTGCCAGCAGTTTACGGGGGACCACAGATACGCAGTATTTT	CASSLRGTTDTQYF
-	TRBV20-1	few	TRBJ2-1	TGCAGTGCTATGGTGGGGGGCGCAGCTAGTAACAATGAGCAGTTCTTC	CSAMVGGAASNNEQFF
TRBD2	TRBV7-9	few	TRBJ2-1	TGTGCCAGCAGCCCCCATCGGGTAGCGGGAGACAATGAGCAGTTCTTC	CASSPHRVAGDNEQFF
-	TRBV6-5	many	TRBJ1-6	TGTGCCAGCAGCGTGATCTCCTATAATTCACCCCTCCACTTT	CASSVISYNSPLHF
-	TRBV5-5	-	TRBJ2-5	TGTGCCAGCAGCTTAATTGGGCAGTTAGGGACCCAGTACTTC	CASSLIGQLGTQYF
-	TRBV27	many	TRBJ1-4	TGTGCCAGCAGTAATCTCCAGTTGGGTAATGAAAAACTGTTTTTT	CASSNLQLGNEKLFF
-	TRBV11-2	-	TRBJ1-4	TGTGCCAGCAGCTCGGGACGAGGCGGTGAAAAACTGTTTTTT	CASSSGRGGEKLFF
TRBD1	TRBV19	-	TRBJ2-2	TGTGCCAGTAGGACAAGGGACAGGGGGTTCACCGGGGAGCTGTTTTTT	CASRTRDRGFTGELFF
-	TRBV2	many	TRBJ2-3	TGTGCCGGGGGACGGGAATCAGATACGCAGTATTTT	CAGGRESDTQYF
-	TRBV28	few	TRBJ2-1	TGTGCCAGCAGTTTCATAGGAGTTGATGAGCAGTTCTTC	CASSFIGVDEQFF
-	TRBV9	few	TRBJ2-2	TGTGCCAGCAGCCCCCGCCCAGGGCGGGACGTAACCGGGGAGCTGTTTTTT	CASSPRPGRDVTGELFF
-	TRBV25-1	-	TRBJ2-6	TGTGCCAGCAGTGCCCCGATCGTTTCGGGGGCCAACGTCCTGACTTTC	CASSAPIVSGANVLTF
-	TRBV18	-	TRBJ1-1	TGTGCCAGCTCACTTTCGGACAGCACTGAAGCTTTCTTT	CASSLSDSTEAFF
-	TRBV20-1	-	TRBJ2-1	TGCAGTGCAGCTCGGCTCGCAAAGAATGAGCAGTTCTTC	CSAARLAKNEQFF
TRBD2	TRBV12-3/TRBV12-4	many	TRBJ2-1	TGTGCCAGCAGCCGAGGACTAGCGGGAATCAACAATGAGCAGTTCTTC	CASSRGLAGINNEQFF
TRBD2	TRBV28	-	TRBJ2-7	TGTGCCAGCAGTCCCAAACTAGCGGGAGCGGGGCGCGAGCAGTACTTC	CASSPKLAGAGREQYF
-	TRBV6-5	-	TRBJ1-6	TGTGCCAGCAGTTACTCGGCGGGGCAGACGGGCTCACCCCTCCACTTT	CASSYSAGQTGSPLHF
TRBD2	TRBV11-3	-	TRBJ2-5	TGTGCCAGCAGCTTAGAAACCCAAGTGTCACTGGCTAGCGGGAGCCCCGCGGAGACCCAGTACTTC	CASSLETQVSLASGSPAETQYF
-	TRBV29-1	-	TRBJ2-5	TGCAGCGTTGAACTCTGGGGCAAAAAAGAGACCCAGTACTTC	CSVELWGKKETQYF
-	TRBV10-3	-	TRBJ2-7	TGTGCCATCAGTGAACTCGACTTCCACTACGAGCAGTACTTC	CAISELDFHYEQYF
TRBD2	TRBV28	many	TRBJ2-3	TGTGCCAGCAGTTTAGGTCTAGCGGGGCCTAGCACAGATACGCAGTATTTT	CASSLGLAGPSTDTQYF
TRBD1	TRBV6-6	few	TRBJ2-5	TGTGCCAGCAGTTCGGTTGGGACAGACAAAGAGACCCAGTACTTC	CASSSVGTDKETQYF
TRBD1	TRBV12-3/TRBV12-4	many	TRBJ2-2	TGTGCCAGCAGTTCGGGACAGGGGCTCGGGGAGCTGTTTTTT	CASSSGQGLGELFF
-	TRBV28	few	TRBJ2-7	TGTGCCAGCAGTTTCGTCGTCTGGAGGGCCTCCACCTACGAGCAGTACTTC	CASSFVVWRASTYEQYF
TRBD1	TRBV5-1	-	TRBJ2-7	TGCGCCAGCAGCCAATCCGGGACAGGCTACGAGCAGTACTTC	CASSQSGTGYEQYF
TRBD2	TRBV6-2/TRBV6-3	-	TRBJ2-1	TGTGCCAGCAGTTACCAACTAGCGGGCAATGAGCAGTTCTTC	CASSYQLAGNEQFF
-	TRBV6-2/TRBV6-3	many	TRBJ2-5	TGTGCCAGCGGGATAATCCAAGAGACCCAGTACTTC	CASGIIQETQYF
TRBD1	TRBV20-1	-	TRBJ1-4	TGCAGTGCTGGGACAGGCCGGGAAAAACTGTTTTTT	CSAGTGREKLFF
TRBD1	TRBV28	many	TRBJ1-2	TGTGCCAGCAGTTTGGGACAGCATGGCTACACCTTC	CASSLGQHGYTF
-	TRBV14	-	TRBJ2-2	TGTGCCAGCAGCCAAGGCAGGGCCGGGGAGCTGTTTTTT	CASSQGRAGELFF
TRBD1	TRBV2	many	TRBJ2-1	TGTGCCAGCAGTCAACAGTCTAGGGGGCCCCTTGAGCAGTTCTTC	CASSQQSRGPLEQFF
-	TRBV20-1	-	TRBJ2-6	TGCAGTCCCACCGGTACTTCTGGGGCCAACGTCCTGACTTTC	CSPTGTSGANVLTF
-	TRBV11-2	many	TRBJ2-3	TGTGCCAGCAGGTCGGCGGCTGCAGATACGCAGTATTTT	CASRSAAADTQYF
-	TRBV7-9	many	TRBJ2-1	TGTGCCAGCAGCTTAGCTGATGCGGGAGAGCAGTTCTTC	CASSLADAGEQFF
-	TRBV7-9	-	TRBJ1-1	TGTGCCAGCGACATCATGAACACTGAAGCTTTCTTT	CASDIMNTEAFF
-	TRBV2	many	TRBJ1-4	TGTGCCAGCAGCGTTGACAGCTATTCCGAAAAACTGTTTTTT	CASSVDSYSEKLFF
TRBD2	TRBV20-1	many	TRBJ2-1	TGCAGTGCTGGCGGGAGTTTCACCTACAATGAGCAGTTCTTC	CSAGGSFTYNEQFF
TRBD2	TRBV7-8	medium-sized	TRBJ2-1	TGTGCCAGCAGTCGGCGGGAGGGCCATTACAATGAGCAGTTCTTC	CASSRREGHYNEQFF
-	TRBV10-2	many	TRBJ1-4	TGCGCCAGCAGTGAGGCAGGGGCACCTAATGAAAAACTGTTTTTT	CASSEAGAPNEKLFF
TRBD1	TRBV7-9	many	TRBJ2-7	TGTGCCAGCAGGAGGACAGGGAGTTCCTACGAGCAGTACTTC	CASRRTGSSYEQYF
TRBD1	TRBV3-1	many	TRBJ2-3	TGTGCCAGCAACCAAGATCCGGGACAGAGGACAGATACGCAGTATTTT	CASNQDPGQRTDTQYF
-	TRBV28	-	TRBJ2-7	TGTGCCAGCAAGGGCGGGGCGCCCTACGAGCAGTACTTC	CASKGGAPYEQYF
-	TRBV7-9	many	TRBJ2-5	TGTGCCAGCAACTTGCTACGAGAGACCCAGTACTTC	CASNLLRETQYF
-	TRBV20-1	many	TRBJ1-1	TGCAGTGCTAGAATTAGACTTGCTGAAGCTTTCTTT	CSARIRLAEAFF
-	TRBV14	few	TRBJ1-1	TGTGCCAGCAGCCAAATGGGTTTGAACACTGAAGCTTTCTTT	CASSQMGLNTEAFF
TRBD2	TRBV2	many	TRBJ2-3	TGTGCCAGCAGTGAACTAGCGGGAGCTTCTAGCACAGATACGCAGTATTTT	CASSELAGASSTDTQYF
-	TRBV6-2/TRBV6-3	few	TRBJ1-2	TGTGCCAGCATGAGGGGAGATGGCTACACCTTC	CASMRGDGYTF